This passage covers 27 T cell receptor beta chains from one sample sequenced in a study of OX40 agonist ivuxolimab in advanced cancers. Assay: immunoSEQ multiplex PCR; the TCRdb copy retains only in-frame clones and omits some. This table holds some 69,000 clones, around 90% found once. The sequences come from CD4+ or CD8+ T cells sorted from blood, collected in a trial of the OX40 agonist ivuxolimab. The receptors shown here come from an adult with an advanced solid tumor such as melanoma, head and neck, liver or kidney cancer.

This chain connects TRBV7-2 to TRBJ2-1, with a weak D call TRBD1 (5 bases). Germline V CDR1 and CDR2: SGHTA, FQGNSA. V was clipped by 3 bases and J by 12 bases, with 12 bases between them. This CDR3 is 12 amino acids long. CDR3 protein: CASSFSRTGQFF. The CDR3 nucleotides are TGTGCCAGCAGCTTCTCCAGAACAGGGCAGTTCTTC.

Remarks on this clone: One end of the junction does not line up with germline, which may come from a read error. The genes are TRBV7-7 and TRBJ2-1; no definite D call. Germline V gene data show CDR1 as SSHAT and CDR2 as FNYEAQ (reference sequence). The CDR3 runs to 14 residues. DNA for the CDR3: TGTGCTAGCAGCTTAAGTAGTGGAAACAATGAGCAGTTCTTC. Protein product: CASSLSSGNNEQFF. Based on the CDR3 plus reference TRBV7-7 and TRBJ2-1, the full variable domain is GAGVSQSPRYKVTKRGQDVTLRCDPISSHATLYWYQQALGQGPEFLTYFNYEAQPDKSGLPSDRFSAERPEGSISTLTIQRTEQRDSAMYRCASSLSSGNNEQFFGPGTRLTVL.

The J gene is TRBJ1-5, the V gene TRBV7-9, with a possible D match to TRBD1 (5 bases). The CDR3 contains 12 residues. The germline V and J ends were trimmed by 5 bases and 6 bases, with 8 bases remaining between them. CDR1 is SEHNR and CDR2 is FQNEAQ in the germline V gene (reference sequence). The CDR3 protein is CASSTGTQPQHF. As DNA, the CDR3 is TGTGCCAGCAGCACCGGGACTCAGCCCCAGCATTTT. Combining the CDR3 with reference TRBV7-9 and TRBJ1-5 gives the whole variable domain DTGVSQNPRHKITKRGQNVTFRCDPISEHNRLYWYRQTLGQGPEFLTYFQNEAQLEKSRLLSDRFSAERPKGSFSTLEIQRTEQGDSAMYLCASSTGTQPQHFGDGTRLSIL.

The chain recombines TRBV9 with TRBJ2-3; weak D call: TRBD2 (6 bases). V dropped 0 bases and J dropped 4 bases, with 9 bases sitting between them. CDR1 SGDLS and CDR2 YYNGEE come from the germline V gene. The CDR3 is 14 amino acids. The CDR3 spells CASSVASAADTQYF. The CDR3 nucleotides are TGTGCCAGCAGCGTAGCTAGCGCGGCAGATACGCAGTATTTT. Full variable domain (rest looked up from reference TRBV9 and TRBJ2-3): DSGVTQTPKHLITATGQRVTLRCSPRSGDLSVYWYQQSLDQGLQFLIQYYNGEERAKGNILERFSAQQFPDLHSELNLSSLELGDSALYFCASSVASAADTQYFGPGTRLTVL.

This chain connects TRBV2 to TRBJ1-2; D unresolved. Per the germline V gene, CDR1 is SNHLY and CDR2 is FYNNEI. The CDR3 contains 11 residues. Trimming took off 8 bases at V and 3 bases at J, with 7 bases between the two ends. DNA of the CDR3: TGTGCCAGCGGCGGAGACTATGGCTACACCTTC. Amino acid sequence: CASGGDYGYTF.

The genes are TRBV23-1 and TRBJ2-3; tentative D call: TRBD1 (6 bases). TRBV23-1 is an ORF; its function is uncertain. The CDR3 has 15 residues. Trimming pared 4 bases from V and 3 bases from J, leaving 14 bases between. CDR3 nucleotide sequence: TGCGCCAGCAGTCTAAAGGCAGGGGCTACAGATACGCAGTATTTT. The encoded protein is CASSLKAGATDTQYF.

The chain employs TRBV2 and TRBJ2-7, with 11 positions matching TRBD1. The germline CDR1 and CDR2 sequences are SNHLY and FYNNEI. The length of the CDR3 is 15 residues. V dropped 10 bases and J dropped 7; count of bases not matched to a gene: 15. In nucleotides, the CDR3 is TGTGCCACTAATAGGGGCCCGGGACAGGGGGGGGAGCAGTACTTC. This sequence encodes CATNRGPGQGGEQYF.

V gene TRBV5-1 combines with J gene TRBJ2-1, with 10 bases matching TRBD1. CDR3 size: 15 residues. CDR1 SGHRS and CDR2 YFSETQ come from the germline V gene. After removal of 4 bases from V and 7 bases from J, the junction contained 8 bases not matched to a gene. CDR3 protein: CASSSGQGDGNEQFF. CDR3 DNA sequence: TGCGCCAGCAGCAGCGGACAGGGGGATGGTAATGAGCAGTTCTTC.

The DNA of the CDR3 is TGTGCCAGCAGCCCACCAGGGGGCGGGGTAGAGACCCAGTACTTC. It specifies CASSPPGGGVETQYF. The chain links TRBV7-2 to TRBJ2-5; TRBD1 matches 8 bases. This CDR3 has 15 residues. V lost 5 bases to trimming and J lost 4 bases; unmatched junction nucleotides: 9. Germline lookup yields CDR1 SGHTA and CDR2 FQGNSA.

The V call is TRBV30, the J call TRBJ2-5; 13 bases agree with TRBD2. The CDR3 covers 16 residues. Germline V gene data show CDR1 as GTSNPN and CDR2 as SVGIG (reference sequence). Trimming cost V 2 bases and J 4 bases; bases outside gene matches: 7. The CDR3 DNA is TGTGCCTGGAGTCCGGGACTAGCGGGACTGTCAGAGACCCAGTACTTC. It is translated as CAWSPGLAGLSETQYF.

This chain connects TRBV7-2 to TRBJ2-2, with D possibly matching TRBD2 (6 bases). Germline V gene data show CDR1 as SGHTA and CDR2 as FQGNSA. The CDR3 contains 15 residues. The germline V and J ends were trimmed by 4 bases and 1 base, with 10 bases remaining between them. For the CDR3, the DNA is TGTGCCAGCAGCTGGGCGGGGCTGAACACCGGGGAGCTGTTTTTT. It is translated as CASSWAGLNTGELFF.

The chain is built from TRBV11-1 and TRBJ2-7; 8 bases map to TRBD2. Trimming at V came to 6 bases and at J to 3 bases, leaving 7 bases not matched to a gene. CDR1 SGHAT and CDR2 FQDESV come from the germline V gene (reference sequence). The length of the CDR3 is 14 residues. This chain's CDR3 is CASRPGGAFYEQYF. CDR3 bases: TGTGCCAGCAGGCCCGGGGGGGCCTTCTACGAGCAGTACTTC. Variable domain in full (rest from reference TRBV11-1 and TRBJ2-7): EAEVAQSPRYKITEKSQAVAFWCDPISGHATLYWYRQILGQGPELLVQFQDESVVDDSQLPKDRFSAERLKGVDSTLKIQPAELGDSAMYLCASRPGGAFYEQYFGPGTRLTVT.

V is TRBV28 and J is TRBJ2-3; 7 bases line up with TRBD1. Germline values: CDR1 MDHEN, CDR2 SYDVKM. The trim removed 4 bases at V and 4 bases at J, leaving 11 bases unmatched. The CDR3 is made up of 16 amino acids. For the CDR3, the DNA is TGTGCCAGCAGTTCAGGGACAGCCCACGGCGCAGATACGCAGTATTTT. Translating it yields CASSSGTAHGADTQYF.

The V and J genes are TRBV10-3 and TRBJ2-3; weak D call: TRBD2 (6 bases). CDR3 size: 13 residues. The V gene's germline CDR1 is ENHRY and CDR2 SYGVKD. Trimming cost V 0 bases and J 10 bases, with 11 bases left between them. The CDR3 reads CAISESFGGAQYF. CDR3 coding DNA: TGTGCCATCAGTGAGTCTTTCGGGGGAGCGCAGTATTTT.

J is TRBJ2-1 and V is TRBV7-3, with 10 bases that match TRBD1. Unmatched junction bases numbered 1, after V lost 1 base and J lost 7 bases. Germline V CDR1 and CDR2: SGHTA, FQGTGA. The CDR3 has 14 amino acids. The CDR3 DNA sequence: TGTGCCAGCAGCTTAATGGGACAGGGGAATGAGCAGTTCTTC. It codes for CASSLMGQGNEQFF.

The V gene is TRBV7-3, the J gene TRBJ2-7; D is unresolved. V gave up 1 base and J gave up 6 bases, with 10 bases separating them. CDR3 size: 13 residues. Germline loops: CDR1 SGHTA, CDR2 FQGTGA. The CDR3 reads CASSLNGQSEQYF. The CDR3 DNA follows: TGTGCCAGCAGCTTAAATGGTCAAAGCGAGCAGTACTTC.

The V gene is TRBV4-2, the J gene TRBJ2-3; perhaps TRBD1 as D (5 bases). V was trimmed by 0 bases and J by 3 bases, leaving 10 bases between them. The CDR3 consists of 15 residues. Germline-derived CDR1 and CDR2 are LGHNA and YNFKEQ. DNA of the CDR3: TGTGCCAGCAGCCAAGAGCATTCAGGGACAGATACGCAGTATTTT. This codes for CASSQEHSGTDTQYF.

The rearrangement links TRBV6-5 to TRBJ2-2; D is undetermined. V was shortened by 6 bases and J by 7 bases, with 9 bases between the two germline ends. Germline CDR1 and CDR2: MNHEY and SVGAGI. This CDR3 contains 12 residues. CDR3 in amino acids: CASRTSGGELFF. CDR3 nucleotides: TGTGCCAGCAGGACCTCCGGCGGGGAGCTGTTTTTT.

The sample holds one count of this clone. The chain recombines TRBV7-9 with TRBJ2-2; TRBD2 aligns across 12 bases. Germline V gene lookup returns CDR1 SEHNR and CDR2 FQNEAQ (reference sequence). The CDR3 extends over 17 amino acids. The V segment lost 5 bases and the J segment 1 base; nucleotides outside the gene matches: 5. CDR3 region: CASSRSSGRGNTGELFF. The DNA for the CDR3 is TGTGCCAGCAGCCGCTCTAGCGGGAGGGGGAACACCGGGGAGCTGTTTTTT.

This clone was observed once. DNA of the CDR3: TGCGCCAGCGCCAAGGAGGGACAGCGTTCCTCTGGAAACACCATATATTTT. Translating gives CASAKEGQRSSGNTIYF. The chain carries TRBV5-1 and TRBJ1-3; the match to TRBD1 covers 7 bases. Germline V gives CDR1 SGHRS, CDR2 YFSETQ. With V trimmed by 7 bases and J by 0 bases, 13 bases remained unmatched. The CDR3 loop spans 17 amino acids.

This chain uses TRBV28 with TRBJ1-2; D is ambiguous. The length of the CDR3 is 14 residues. V lost 1 base and J lost 1, with 7 bases in between. Germline-derived CDR1 and CDR2 are MDHEN and SYDVKM. The CDR3 here is CASSLFTFNYGYTF. The DNA of the CDR3 is TGTGCCAGCAGTTTATTTACCTTTAACTATGGCTACACCTTC.

V gene TRBV5-6 combines with J gene TRBJ1-6; D is uncertain. The CDR3 has 12 amino acids. V was clipped by 0 bases and J by 7 bases, with 2 bases between them. Germline V gene sequence: CDR1 SGHDT, CDR2 YYEEEE. The CDR3 coding sequence is TGTGCCAGCAGCTTGGTGAATTCACCCCTCCACTTT. The encoded protein is CASSLVNSPLHF.

The chain joins TRBV5-4 to TRBJ2-7; TRBD1 is a possible D gene (5 bases). This CDR3 contains 13 residues. Per the germline V gene, CDR1 is SGHNT and CDR2 is YYREEE (reference sequence). Between the trimmed V and J ends, which lost 0 bases and 3 bases, there was a span of 7 bases. The CDR3: CASSLAGHYEQYF. CDR3 in DNA: TGTGCCAGCAGCTTGGCTGGACACTACGAGCAGTACTTC.

This clone was seen only once. V and J are TRBV6-6 and TRBJ2-3; 9 bases agree with TRBD1. Germline V CDR1 and CDR2: MNHNY, SVGAGI (reference sequence). The V gene end was trimmed by 9 bases and the J gene end by 9 bases; junction bases not matched to a gene: 16. This CDR3 region has 15 residues. Here the CDR3 reads CASLKPGQGMITQYF. CDR3 DNA: TGTGCCAGTTTGAAACCGGGACAGGGTATGATCACGCAGTATTTT.

This chain uses TRBV9 with TRBJ2-2; D is perhaps TRBD2 (6 bases). Trimming removed 0 bases from V and 3 bases from J, with 12 bases in between. The V gene's germline CDR1 is SGDLS and CDR2 YYNGEE. CDR3 size: 16 residues. CDR3 nucleotide sequence: TGTGCCAGCAGCGTAGCTACGGGAGCGGACACCGGGGAGCTGTTTTTT. This codes for CASSVATGADTGELFF.

The chain carries TRBV14 and TRBJ2-3, with 12 nucleotides matching TRBD2. Germline loops: CDR1 SGHDN, CDR2 FVKESK. V shed 5 bases and J 2 bases; nucleotides not matched to a gene: 8. This CDR3 region has 17 residues. CDR3 protein: CASSKWTSGTSTDTQYF. Here the CDR3 DNA reads TGTGCCAGCAGCAAATGGACTAGCGGGACGTCCACAGATACGCAGTATTTT.

V gene TRBV4-2 combines with J gene TRBJ2-1; D may be TRBD2 (6 bases). V shed 4 bases and J shed 5 bases, with 21 bases lying between them. This CDR3 spans 17 amino acids. Germline V CDR1 and CDR2: LGHNA, YNFKEQ. The CDR3 region is CASSPNRGRGVNNEQFF. The CDR3 DNA follows: TGTGCCAGCAGCCCTAACAGAGGCCGCGGGGTAAACAATGAGCAGTTCTTC.